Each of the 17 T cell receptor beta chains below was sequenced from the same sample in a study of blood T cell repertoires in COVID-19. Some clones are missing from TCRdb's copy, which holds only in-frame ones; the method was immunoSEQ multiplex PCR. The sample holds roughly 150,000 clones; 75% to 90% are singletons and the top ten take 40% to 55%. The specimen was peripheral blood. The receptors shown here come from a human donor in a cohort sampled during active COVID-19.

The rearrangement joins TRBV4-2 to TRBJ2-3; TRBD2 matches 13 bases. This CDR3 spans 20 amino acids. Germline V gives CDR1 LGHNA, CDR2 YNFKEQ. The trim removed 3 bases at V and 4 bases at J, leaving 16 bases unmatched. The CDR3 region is CASSQAPVTSGGRGPDTQYF. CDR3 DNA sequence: TGTGCCAGCAGCCAGGCCCCGGTGACTAGCGGGGGGCGGGGGCCAGATACGCAGTATTTT.

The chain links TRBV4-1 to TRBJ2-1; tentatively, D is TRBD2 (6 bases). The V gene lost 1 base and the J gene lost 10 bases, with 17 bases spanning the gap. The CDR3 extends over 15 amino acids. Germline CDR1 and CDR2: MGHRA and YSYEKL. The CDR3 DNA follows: TGCGCCAGCAGCCAAGCACGACTAGTTTCCAACGAGCAGTTCTTC. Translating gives CASSQARLVSNEQFF.

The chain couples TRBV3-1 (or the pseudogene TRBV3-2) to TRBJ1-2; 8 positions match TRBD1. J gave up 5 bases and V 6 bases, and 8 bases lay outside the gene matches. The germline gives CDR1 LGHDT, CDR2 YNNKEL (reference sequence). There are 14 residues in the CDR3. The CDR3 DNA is TGTGCCAGCAGTCGAAAAGGACAGGGTTATGGCTACACCTTC. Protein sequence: CASSRKGQGYGYTF.

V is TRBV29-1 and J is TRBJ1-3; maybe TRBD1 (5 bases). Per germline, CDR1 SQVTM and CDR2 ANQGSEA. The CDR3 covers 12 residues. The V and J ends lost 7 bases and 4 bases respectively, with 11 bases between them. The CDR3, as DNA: TGCAGCGCAGCAGGGATCGGAAACACCATATATTTT. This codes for CSAAGIGNTIYF. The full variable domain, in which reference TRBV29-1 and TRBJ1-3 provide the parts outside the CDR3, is SAVISQKPSRDICQRGTSLTIQCQVDSQVTMMFWYRQQPGQSLTLIATANQGSEATYESGFVIDKFPISRPNLTFSTLTVSNMSPEDSSIYLCSAAGIGNTIYFGEGSWLTVV.

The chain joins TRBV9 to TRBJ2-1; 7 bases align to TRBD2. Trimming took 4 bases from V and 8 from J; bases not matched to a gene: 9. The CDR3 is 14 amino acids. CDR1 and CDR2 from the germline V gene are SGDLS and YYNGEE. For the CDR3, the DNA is TGTGCCAGCAGCCCCCCGGGGGGAGGGCATGAGCAGTTCTTC. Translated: CASSPPGGGHEQFF.

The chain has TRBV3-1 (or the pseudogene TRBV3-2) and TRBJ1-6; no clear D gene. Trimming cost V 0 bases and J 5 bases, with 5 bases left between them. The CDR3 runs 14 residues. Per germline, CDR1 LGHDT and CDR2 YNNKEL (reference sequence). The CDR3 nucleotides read TGTGCCAGCAGCCAAGAGCGGGATAATTCACCCCTCCACTTT. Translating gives CASSQERDNSPLHF.

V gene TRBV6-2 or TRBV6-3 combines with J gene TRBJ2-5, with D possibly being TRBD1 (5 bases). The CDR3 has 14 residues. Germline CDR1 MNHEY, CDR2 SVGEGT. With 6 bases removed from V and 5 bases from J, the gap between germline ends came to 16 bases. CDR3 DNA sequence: TGTGCCAGCAGCCCGTCCAGGGCTTTGGAGACCCAGTACTTC. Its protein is CASSPSRALETQYF.

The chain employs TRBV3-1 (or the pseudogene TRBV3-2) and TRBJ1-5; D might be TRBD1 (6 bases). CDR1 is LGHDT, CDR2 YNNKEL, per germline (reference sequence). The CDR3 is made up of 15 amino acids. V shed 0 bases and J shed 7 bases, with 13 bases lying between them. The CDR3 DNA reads TGTGCCAGCAGCCAAGATGTTGCGGGGGGCCAGCCCCAGCATTTT. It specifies CASSQDVAGGQPQHF.

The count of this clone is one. CDR3 sequence reads: CAIRRPKGREALEYEQYV. The CDR3 nucleotides read TGTGCCATCAGAAGACCTAAGGGGCGGGAGGCACTAGAATACGAGCAGTACGTC. The chain employs TRBV10-3 and TRBJ2-7; 8 nucleotides line up with TRBD2. The J segment lost 4 bases and the V segment lost 6 bases, leaving 20 bases of the junction unmatched. The V gene's germline CDR1 is ENHRY and CDR2 SYGVKD. The CDR3 consists of 18 residues.

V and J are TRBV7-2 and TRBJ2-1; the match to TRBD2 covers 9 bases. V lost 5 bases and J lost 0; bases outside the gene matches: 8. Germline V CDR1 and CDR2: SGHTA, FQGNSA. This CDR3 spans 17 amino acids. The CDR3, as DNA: TGTGCCAGCAGCAAAGGACTAGCGAGACACTCCTACAATGAGCAGTTCTTC. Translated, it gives CASSKGLARHSYNEQFF.

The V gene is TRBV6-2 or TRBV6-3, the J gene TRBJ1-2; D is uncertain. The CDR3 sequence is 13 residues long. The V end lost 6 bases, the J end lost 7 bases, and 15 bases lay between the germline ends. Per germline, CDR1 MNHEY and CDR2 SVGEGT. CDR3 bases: TGTGCCAGCAGCCAACCCGGGATGAGTGGCTACACCTTC. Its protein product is CASSQPGMSGYTF.

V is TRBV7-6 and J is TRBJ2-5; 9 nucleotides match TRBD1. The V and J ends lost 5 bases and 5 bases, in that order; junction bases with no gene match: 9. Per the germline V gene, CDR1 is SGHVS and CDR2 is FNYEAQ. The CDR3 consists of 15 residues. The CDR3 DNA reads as TGTGCCAGCAGCCCGGGACAGGGTCGGCGGGAGACCCAGTACTTC. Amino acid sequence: CASSPGQGRRETQYF.

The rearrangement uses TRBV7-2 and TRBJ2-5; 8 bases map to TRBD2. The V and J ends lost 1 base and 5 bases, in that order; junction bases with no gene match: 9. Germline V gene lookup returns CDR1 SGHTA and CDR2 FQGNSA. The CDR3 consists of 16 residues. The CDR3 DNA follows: TGTGCCAGCAGCTTAGGTCCTACGGGGGGGGCGGAGACCCAGTACTTC. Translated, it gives CASSLGPTGGAETQYF. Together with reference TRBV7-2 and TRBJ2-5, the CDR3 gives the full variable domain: GAGVSQSPSNKVTEKGKDVELRCDPISGHTALYWYRQSLGQGLEFLIYFQGNSAPDKSGLPSDRFSAERTGGSVSTLTIQRTQQEDSAVYLCASSLGPTGGAETQYFGPGTRLLVL.

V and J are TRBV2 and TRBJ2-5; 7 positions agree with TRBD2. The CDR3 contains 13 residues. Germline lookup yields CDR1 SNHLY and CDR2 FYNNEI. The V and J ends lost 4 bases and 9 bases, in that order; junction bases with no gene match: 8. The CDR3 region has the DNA TGTGCCAGCAGTGTAAGAGGTCTAGCGGCCCAGTACTTC. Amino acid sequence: CASSVRGLAAQYF. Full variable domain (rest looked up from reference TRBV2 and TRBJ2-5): EPEVTQTPSHQVTQMGQEVILRCVPISNHLYFYWYRQILGQKVEFLVSFYNNEISEKSEIFDDQFSVERPDGSNFTLKIRSTKLEDSAMYFCASSVRGLAAQYFGPGTRLLVL.

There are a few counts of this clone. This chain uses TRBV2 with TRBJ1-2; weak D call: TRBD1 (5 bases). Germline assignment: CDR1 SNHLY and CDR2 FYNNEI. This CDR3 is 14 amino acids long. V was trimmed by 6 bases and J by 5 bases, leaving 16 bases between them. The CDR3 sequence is CASRWGVLSYGYTF. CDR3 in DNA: TGTGCCAGCAGGTGGGGGGTTCTCAGTTATGGCTACACCTTC.

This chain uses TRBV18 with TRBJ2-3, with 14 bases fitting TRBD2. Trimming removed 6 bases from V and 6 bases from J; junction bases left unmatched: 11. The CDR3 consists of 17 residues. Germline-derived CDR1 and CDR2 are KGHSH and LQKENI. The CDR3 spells CASSPTPGLAGEDTQYF. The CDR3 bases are TGTGCCAGCTCCCCCACGCCGGGACTAGCGGGAGAGGATACGCAGTATTTT.

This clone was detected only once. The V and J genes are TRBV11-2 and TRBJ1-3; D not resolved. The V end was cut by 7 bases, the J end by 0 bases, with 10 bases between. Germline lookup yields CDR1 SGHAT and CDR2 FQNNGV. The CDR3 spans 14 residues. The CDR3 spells CASTVTVSGNTIYF. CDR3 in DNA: TGTGCCAGCACCGTAACAGTCTCTGGAAACACCATATATTTT. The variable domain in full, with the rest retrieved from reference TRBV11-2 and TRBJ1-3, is EAGVAQSPRYKIIEKRQSVAFWCNPISGHATLYWYQQILGQGPKLLIQFQNNGVVDDSQLPKDRFSAERLKGVDSTLKIQPAKLEDSAVYLCASTVTVSGNTIYFGEGSWLTVV.